This T cell receptor beta chain was captured by sequencing in a study of metastatic and nonmetastatic thyroid tumors. Background on the study: Blood and tumor or nodule tissue repertoires from malignant and benign thyroid patients were compared.

Every patient underwent thyroid surgery untreated. TCRdb reassembled clones from the PCR reads with MiXCR. The sample holds about 15,000 clones, roughly 30% seen once. The CDR3 consists of 13 residues. V was pared by 7 bases and J by 4 bases, with 13 bases between. In germline, CDR1 is MDHEN, CDR2 SYDVKM. This clone has only a few counts. The clonotype originates from a female donor with papillary thyroid cancer or a benign thyroid nodule (not recorded which). Some clones in this sample may be carry-over from other donors' samples. Input material: tumor tissue. The chain couples TRBV28 to TRBJ1-2, with D unresolved. Here the CDR3 DNA reads TGTGCCAGCAATGTCGGGATACGCTATGGCTACACCTTC. Encoded protein: CASNVGIRYGYTF.